This T cell receptor beta chain derives from a study of control samples from healthy donors and cancer patients. The germline V gene has CDR1 MGHRA and CDR2 YSYEKL. The CDR3 length is 14 residues. Trimming removed 1 base at V and 7 bases at J, with 10 bases between. The method was immunoSEQ multiplex PCR; TCRdb's version includes in-frame clones alone and lacks a portion of them. The sample records fewer than 200,000 clones, around 94% being singletons. This clonotype originated in a man aged 55 to 70 with colorectal cancer. The J gene is TRBJ1-4, the V gene TRBV4-1; D is undetermined. Sequencing was performed on PBMCs. CDR3 in amino acids: CASSQGSAGEKLFF. The DNA of the CDR3 is TGCGCCAGCAGCCAAGGATCTGCTGGTGAAAAACTGTTTTTT.